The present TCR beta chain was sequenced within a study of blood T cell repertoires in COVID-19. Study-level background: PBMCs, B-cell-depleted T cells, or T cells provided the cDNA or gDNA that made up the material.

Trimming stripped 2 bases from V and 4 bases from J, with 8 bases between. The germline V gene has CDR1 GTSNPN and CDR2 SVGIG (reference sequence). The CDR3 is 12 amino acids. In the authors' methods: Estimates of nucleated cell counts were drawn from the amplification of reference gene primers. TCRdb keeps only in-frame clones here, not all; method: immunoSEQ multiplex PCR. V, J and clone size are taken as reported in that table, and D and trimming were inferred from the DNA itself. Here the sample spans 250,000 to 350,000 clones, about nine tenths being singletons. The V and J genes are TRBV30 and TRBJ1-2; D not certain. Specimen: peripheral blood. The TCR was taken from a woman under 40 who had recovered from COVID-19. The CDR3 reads CAWSTGFYGYTF. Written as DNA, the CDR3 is TGTGCCTGGAGTACGGGGTTCTATGGCTACACCTTC.